Reported below is one TCR beta chain. What it binds is unknown. Germline CDR1 is SGHRS and CDR2 is YFSETQ. V gave up 0 bases and J gave up 2 bases; unmatched junction bases: 8. CDR3 length: 16 residues. The data stem from a study of T cells in Graves' hyperthyroidism and ophthalmopathy. Background on the study: It was at initial diagnosis, before any treatment, that peripheral blood was collected.

Study-level results: Blood also contained most expanded thyroid clonotypes above 0.001.

TCR beta CDR3 sequences were amplified from RNA transcripts. HTBI primers were the set used in a first-round RT-PCR of the TCR CDR3. A single record per CDR3 protein comes from TCRdb applying MiXCR to the multiplex PCR reads. The sample includes 560,000 or so distinct CDR3 sequences, 15% to 20% of them seen just once. The chain employs TRBV5-1 and TRBJ2-7, with 7 bases fitting TRBD2. Specimen: blood. This clonotype was obtained from a man aged 40-50 years with Graves' ophthalmopathy. The CDR3 region has the DNA TGCGCCAGCAGCTTGGTATTCGGCGGGAGAGCCTACGAGCAGTACTTC. This translates into CASSLVFGGRAYEQYF.